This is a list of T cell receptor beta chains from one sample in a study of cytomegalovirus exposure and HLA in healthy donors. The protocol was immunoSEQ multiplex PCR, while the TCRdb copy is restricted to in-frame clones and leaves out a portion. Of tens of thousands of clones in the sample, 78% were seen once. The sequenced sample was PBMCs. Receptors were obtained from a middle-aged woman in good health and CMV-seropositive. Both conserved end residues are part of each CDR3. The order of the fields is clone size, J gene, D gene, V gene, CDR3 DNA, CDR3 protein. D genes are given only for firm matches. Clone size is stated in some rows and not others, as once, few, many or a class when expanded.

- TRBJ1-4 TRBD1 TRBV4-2 TGTGCCAGCAGCCAAATGAAATTGATGGGACAGGTCTTT CASSQMKLMGQVF
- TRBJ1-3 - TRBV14 TGTGCCAGCAGCCAAGGCCAACGGAGCCTTGGAAACACCATATATTTT CASSQGQRSLGNTIYF
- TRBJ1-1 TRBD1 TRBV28 TGTGCCAGCAGTTTCCTAAGGACAGGGGCTTTCTTT CASSFLRTGAFF
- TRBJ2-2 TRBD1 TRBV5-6 TGTGCCAGCAGCCCAAGCAGGACAGGGCACGGGGAGCTGTTTTTT CASSPSRTGHGELFF
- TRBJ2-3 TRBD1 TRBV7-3 TGTGCCAGCAGCTTAGAGGGGGCTACGAGGGGTACCCCTAGCACAGATACGCAGTATTTT CASSLEGATRGTPSTDTQYF
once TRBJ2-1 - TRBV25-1 TGTGCCAGCAGTGACGGCGGCGAGTTATACAATGAGCAGTTCTTC CASSDGGELYNEQFF
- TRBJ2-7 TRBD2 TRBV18 TGTGCCAGCTCACCATTCCTCGCTAGCGGGAGCTACGAGCAGTACTTC CASSPFLASGSYEQYF
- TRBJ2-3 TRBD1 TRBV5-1 TGCGCCAGCAGCCGGGACAGGGTCAGCACAGATACGCAGTATTTT CASSRDRVSTDTQYF
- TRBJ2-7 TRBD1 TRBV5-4 TGTGCCAGCAGCCAGACCGGGACAGGGGTCTACGAGCAGTACTTC CASSQTGTGVYEQYF
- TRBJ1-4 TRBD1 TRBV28 TGTGCCAGCAGTAACGGACAGGGTGAAAAACTGTTTTTT CASSNGQGEKLFF
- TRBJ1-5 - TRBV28 TGTGCCAGCAGTGAGCCAGGCTCCCGGCGGGGTCAGCCCCAGCATTTT CASSEPGSRRGQPQHF
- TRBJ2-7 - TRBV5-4 TGTGCCAGCAGCCCGGGTGGTCGGCAAGCCGGCTACGAGCAGTACTTC CASSPGGRQAGYEQYF
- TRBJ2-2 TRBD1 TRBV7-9 TGTGCCAGCAGCGTAGACAGGGGACGGGGGACCGGGGAGCTGTTTTTT CASSVDRGRGTGELFF
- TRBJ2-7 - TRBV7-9 TGTGCCAGCAGCCTGTTTGGGTCGGGGTCCAACGAGCAGTACTTC CASSLFGSGSNEQYF
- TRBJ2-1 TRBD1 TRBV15 TGTGCCACCAGCAGTATCCCGGGACAGGGAAACTATGTTAGGCAGTTCTTC CATSSIPGQGNYVRQFF
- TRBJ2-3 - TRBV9 TGTGCCAGCAGCGCGGGGAGTTTGGATACGCAGTATTTT CASSAGSLDTQYF
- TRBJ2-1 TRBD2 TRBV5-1 TGCGCCAGCAGCTTGGCTAGCGGGAACAACATTAATGAGCAGTTCTTC CASSLASGNNINEQFF
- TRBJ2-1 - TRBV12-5 TGTGCTAGTGGTTTGAATAAGGGGTCATACAATGAGCAGTTCTTC CASGLNKGSYNEQFF
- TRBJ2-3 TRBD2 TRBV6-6 TGTGCCAGCAGATCTAGCGGGGGGGCCACAGATACGCAGTATTTT CASRSSGGATDTQYF
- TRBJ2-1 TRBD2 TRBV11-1 TGTGCCAGCAGCTTAGAGGCTAGCGGGGGGGCCCTCTTCTACAATGAGCAGTTCTTC CASSLEASGGALFYNEQFF
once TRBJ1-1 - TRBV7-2 TGTGCCAGCAGCTCCAGGGGTGGGTACACTGAAGCTTTCTTT CASSSRGGYTEAFF
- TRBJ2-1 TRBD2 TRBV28 TGTGCCAGCAGTTTAGGCGGATGGCGGGGGGGCAATGAGCAGTTCTTC CASSLGGWRGGNEQFF
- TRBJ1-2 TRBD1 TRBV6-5 TGTGCCAGCAGTTATGGACAGGGGGGAGGCTACACCTTC CASSYGQGGGYTF
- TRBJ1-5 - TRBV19 TGTGCCAGTAGTATAAACAGGATAAATCATCAGCCCCAGCATTTT CASSINRINHQPQHF
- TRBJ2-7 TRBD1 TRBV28 TGTGCCAGCAGTACTCCCGTGGGACAGGGATTCTACGAGCAGTACTTC CASSTPVGQGFYEQYF
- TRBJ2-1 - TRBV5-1 TGCGCCAGCAGCTTAGGACTGACCCTGAGCTCCTACAATGAGCAGTTCTTC CASSLGLTLSSYNEQFF
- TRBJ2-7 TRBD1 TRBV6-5 TGTGCCAGCAGTTACTCATTGGACAGGGGGACGGGGCAGTACTTC CASSYSLDRGTGQYF
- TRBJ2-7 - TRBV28 TGTGCCAGCAACTCGGTCGGTTACGAGCAGTACTTC CASNSVGYEQYF
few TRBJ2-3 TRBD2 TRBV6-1 TGTGCCAGCATTACTGGACTAGCCTCAGATACGCAGTATTTT CASITGLASDTQYF
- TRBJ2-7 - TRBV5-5 TGTGCCAGCAGCTTGCTCGGGTACGAGCAGTACTTC CASSLLGYEQYF
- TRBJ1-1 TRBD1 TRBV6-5 TGTGCCAGCAGTTACAGGGGGCTGGGCACTGAAGCTTTCTTT CASSYRGLGTEAFF
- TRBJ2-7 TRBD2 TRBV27 TGTGCCAGCAGTCCGGGGGGCTCCTACGAGCAGTACTTC CASSPGGSYEQYF
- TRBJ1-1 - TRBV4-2 TGTGCCAGCAGCCCCCAGGGTACCATGAACACTGAAGCTTTCTTT CASSPQGTMNTEAFF
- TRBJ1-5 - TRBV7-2 TGTGCCAGCAGCTCCGAAAACGGAGCGACCAATCAGCCCCAGCATTTT CASSSENGATNQPQHF
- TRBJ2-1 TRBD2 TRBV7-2 TGTGCCAGCAGCGCCCCGGGTAGCGGGGGACCCTACAATGAGCAGTTCTTC CASSAPGSGGPYNEQFF
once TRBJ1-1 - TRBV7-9 TGTGCCAGCAGCTTAATCGGGGGTGTGGAGAACACTGAAGCTTTCTTT CASSLIGGVENTEAFF
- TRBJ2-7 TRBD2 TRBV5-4 TGTGCCAGCAGCCCTAAGACTAGCGGGGGGTACGAGCAGTACTTC CASSPKTSGGYEQYF
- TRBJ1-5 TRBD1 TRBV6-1 TGTGCCAGCAGTGAACCGACAGGGGGGAATCAGCCCCAGCATTTT CASSEPTGGNQPQHF
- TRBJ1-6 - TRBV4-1 TGCGCCAGCAGCCACCATCCGCGGGATAATTCACCCCTCCACTTT CASSHHPRDNSPLHF
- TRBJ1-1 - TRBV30 TGTGCCTGGAGTGTACGGGAGACTGAAGCTTTCTTT CAWSVRETEAFF
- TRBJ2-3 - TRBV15 TGTGCCACCAGCAGAGGGGGCGGGGAAGAGGGTACGCAGTATTTT CATSRGGGEEGTQYF
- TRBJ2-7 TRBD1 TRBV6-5 TGTGCCAGCAGCTTCAGGGGGCTTAGCCGGTACGAGCAGTACTTC CASSFRGLSRYEQYF
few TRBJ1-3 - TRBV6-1 TGTGCCAGCAGTGGGGCAGGGGCGCGAAACACCATATATTTT CASSGAGARNTIYF
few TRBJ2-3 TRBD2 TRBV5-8 TGTGCCAGCAGCCAAGAGTCTGGCGGGGGGGCAGCAGATACGCAGTATTTT CASSQESGGGAADTQYF
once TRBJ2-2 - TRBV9 TGTGCCAGCAGCAAGGGGAGGCCCACCGGGGAGCTGTTTTTT CASSKGRPTGELFF
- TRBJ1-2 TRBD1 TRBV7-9 TGTTCCAGCAGCTTATTGAGCGACAGGGTCAATGGCTACACCTTC CSSSLLSDRVNGYTF
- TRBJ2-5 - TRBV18 TGTGCCAGCTCACCAGACAGCGATCAAGAGACCCAGTACTTC CASSPDSDQETQYF
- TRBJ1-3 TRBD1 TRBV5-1 TGCGCCAGCAGCTGGACAGGTTTGGGCTCTGGAAACACCATATATTTT CASSWTGLGSGNTIYF
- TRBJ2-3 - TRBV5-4 TGTGCCAGCAGTTACAGAGTACCGAACACAGATACGCAGTATTTT CASSYRVPNTDTQYF
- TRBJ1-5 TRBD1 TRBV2 TGTGCCAGCAATTATGTACAGGGGGGGCAGCCCCAGCATTTT CASNYVQGGQPQHF